The clone carrying this TCR beta chain was seen many times. Its antigen is as yet unknown. These data come from a study of glioma-infiltrating T cells. Broader study findings: Gliomas, especially low-grade, showed above-expected tissue-blood divergence; non-neoplastic patients showed below. CDR3 overlap between tissue and blood was very small.

Germline lookup yields CDR1 SGHRS and CDR2 YFSETQ. Trimming removed 0 bases from V and 2 bases from J, with 9 bases in between. This CDR3 is built from 14 residues. The iRepertoire nested amplicon-rescue multiplex PCR amplified TCR alpha and beta CDR3s from RNA. Input was about 100-450 ng of tissue mRNA or PBMC total RNA. From the multiplex PCR reads, TCRdb called clonotypes with MiXCR, one entry per CDR3 protein. The table has approximately 110,000 distinct CDR3 sequences, roughly 25% seen once; the top ten hold approximately 16%. This TCR derives from a human donor with low-grade glioma or glioblastoma, undergoing nonglioma brain surgery, or in good health (not recorded which). The rearrangement uses TRBV5-1 and TRBJ2-7; no firm D call. Material for sequencing was glioma tissue, nonneoplastic brain tissue, or PBMCs (not recorded which). This chain's CDR3 is CASSLELWTYEQYF. DNA of the CDR3: TGCGCCAGCAGCTTGGAATTGTGGACCTACGAGCAGTACTTC.